A single sample gave rise to the 7 T cell receptor beta chains below, sequenced in a study of CXCR3-negative and CXCR3-positive naive CD8 T cells. Study-wide findings and caveats: TRB CDR3s of CXCR3-positive naive cells were more hydrophobic than those of CXCR3-negative naive cells.

Via 5' RACE with UMI labels, TRB cDNA libraries were prepared. TCRdb reprocessed the 5' RACE reads and reports one entry per CDR3 protein, with no DNA. The sample data list tens of thousands of distinct CDR3 sequences. These receptors' antigens are unknown. The sample comprised naive CXCR3+ CD8+ T cells from blood. Stated subset: CD45RO-CCR7+CD27+CD95- naive CD8+ T cells expressing CXCR3 (TNR3+). Receptors were obtained from a human donor in good health. Some clones in this sample may be carry-over from other donors' samples.

The chain employs TRBV27 and TRBJ1-5; TCRdb calls TRBD1, which cannot be checked without DNA. This CDR3 is built from 13 residues. Germline CDR1 MNHEY, CDR2 SMNVEV (reference sequence). CDR3 amino acids: CASSLQQGGPQHF.

The chain is built from TRBV28 and TRBJ1-2. Germline V gives CDR1 MDHEN, CDR2 SYDVKM. CDR3 length: 16 residues. The CDR3 here is CASSYHIQSGLSGYTF.

The chain links TRBV4-1 to TRBJ2-3. CDR3 size: 14 residues. Germline V CDR1 and CDR2: MGHRA, YSYEKL. CDR3 in amino acids: CASSQAGPTDTRYF.

The chain uses TRBV7-9 and TRBJ2-1. Per the germline V gene, CDR1 is SEHNR and CDR2 is FQNEAQ (reference sequence). The CDR3 runs to 12 residues. This CDR3 is CASSLRRDEQFF.

The rearrangement links TRBV28 to TRBJ2-7; TCRdb picks TRBD1, but there is no DNA to check that call. The CDR3 is 15 amino acids. Germline V gene sequence: CDR1 MDHEN, CDR2 SYDVKM. The CDR3 reads CASRTGTGGDYEQYF.

The rearrangement uses TRBV12-5 and TRBJ2-2. The CDR3 is 13 residues long. Germline values: CDR1 LGHNT, CDR2 FRNRAP. CDR3: CASDKVDTGELFF.

V and J are TRBV5-5 and TRBJ2-7; the D call of TRBD1 rests on TCRdb alone, since no DNA is present to check it. The CDR3 consists of 14 residues. Germline assignment: CDR1 SGHKS and CDR2 YYEKEE (reference sequence). The CDR3 sequence is CASSNPTGMYEQYF.